The sequence of this TCR beta chain was determined in a study of CD8 T cells in Susac syndrome. High-throughput TCR beta sequencing covered peripheral CD8+ and CD4+ T cells. A quantity of about 0.5 to 1 ug RNA underwent reverse transcription using random hexamers. MiXCR, applied by TCRdb to the immunoSEQ multiplex PCR reads, yields one record per CDR3 protein. The sample holds around 200,000 distinct CDR3 sequences, 90% to 97% seen once. With V trimmed by 6 bases and J by 0 bases, 0 bases remained unmatched. The CDR3 consists of 14 residues. CDR1 and CDR2 (germline): SGHAT, FQDESV (reference sequence).

The TCR originated in a human donor with Susac syndrome. The sample taken for sequencing was CD4+ T cells from PBMCs. The chain couples TRBV11-1 to TRBJ2-2; 8 bases are a match to TRBD1. The CDR3 bases are TGTGCCAGCAGGGACAGGGCGAACACCGGGGAGCTGTTTTTT. This translates into CASRDRANTGELFF.